This T cell receptor beta chain comes out of a study of naive and memory T cell subsets. Germline V lookup: CDR1 MGHDK, CDR2 SYGVNS. The CDR3 consists of 19 residues. V lost 5 bases and J lost 2; bases outside the gene matches: 15. Both TRBC1 and TRBC2 were covered by a beta constant-region primer of two equimolar oligonucleotides. Nested alpha and beta constant-region primers with the SP2 primer drove four PCR rounds on ligated cDNA. An oligonucleotide with the SP2 primer and a 12-nucleotide UMI was ligated to the cDNA 3' end. TCRdb ran MiXCR on the UMI-ligation and nested PCR reads and lists one entry per CDR3 protein. The sample has under 150,000 distinct CDR3 sequences; about a fifth are singletons. Overall study findings and caveats: Gini index rose across naive, CM, EM and EMRA in CD4 and CD8. Naive repertoires, especially CD8, held a few larger clonotypes, possibly memory cells re-expressing CD45RA.

Cells stained for CD3, CD4, CD8, CD45RA and CD27 were sorted into four subsets. Remarks on this clonotype: Its antigen remains unknown.

The sequence came from a human donor in good health. The chain combines TRBV25-1 with TRBJ2-1, with 10 positions matching TRBD2. Sequencing input: naive CD8+ T cells from blood. CDR3 residues: CASSHLAGEVGVTYNEQFF. DNA for the CDR3: TGTGCCAGCAGTCATCTAGCGGGAGAAGTAGGCGTAACCTACAATGAGCAGTTCTTC.